This note documents a single T cell receptor (beta chain) sequence. This entry is derived from a study of blood T cell repertoires in COVID-19. Study details: T cells, B-cell-depleted T cells, or PBMCs provided the cDNA or gDNA that served as material.

Original methodology: Amplification from reference gene primers served as the basis for estimated nucleated cell counts. Assay used: immunoSEQ multiplex PCR; TCRdb lists only in-frame clones, some missing. That table furnishes V, J and clone size, whereas the DNA furnished D and trimming. The profile covers roughly 47,000 clones, with roughly nine tenths appearing a single time and roughly 15% taken by the ten largest. Trimming shortened V by 1 base and J by 10 bases, and 12 bases separated the two germline ends. This CDR3 is 14 amino acids long. In germline, CDR1 is SGHDT, CDR2 YYEEEE. V and J are TRBV5-6 and TRBJ1-6, with D hard to call. This TCR derives from a man in his 70s with active COVID-19. The sample consisted of peripheral blood. The CDR3 sequence: CASSLYEVGSPLHF. The CDR3 DNA reads as TGTGCCAGCAGCTTGTATGAGGTTGGATCACCCCTCCACTTT. The full variable domain, with the rest looked up from reference TRBV5-6 and TRBJ1-6, is DAGVTQSPTHLIKTRGQQVTLRCSPKSGHDTVSWYQQALGQGPQFIFQYYEEEERQRGNFPDRFSGHQFPNYSSELNVNALLLGDSALYLCASSLYEVGSPLHFGNGTRLTVT.